This T cell receptor beta chain stems from a study of response to subunit inactivated influenza vaccine. General study points: Few additional T cells are recruited per seasonal influenza vaccination, authors suggested.

TCRdb re-called the RT-PCR reads through MiXCR, storing one row per CDR3 protein. The sample yields roughly 700,000 distinct CDR3 sequences, around 16% seen once. A word on this clonotype: What it binds is not known.

CDR1 and CDR2 (germline): SGHRS, YFSETQ. V was clipped by 4 bases and J by 7 bases, with 18 bases between them. The CDR3 runs to 15 residues. The chain carries TRBV5-1 and TRBJ2-1, with a tentative D call TRBD2 (6 bases). The sample in question was PBMCs from blood, obtained 12 days after vaccination. This TCR was sampled from a man aged 50-60 years who received an inactivated influenza vaccine. In DNA form, the CDR3 reads TGCGCCAGCAGCGGAGTAGCGGTAGGGGAAAATGAGCAGTTCTTC. It yields the protein CASSGVAVGENEQFF.